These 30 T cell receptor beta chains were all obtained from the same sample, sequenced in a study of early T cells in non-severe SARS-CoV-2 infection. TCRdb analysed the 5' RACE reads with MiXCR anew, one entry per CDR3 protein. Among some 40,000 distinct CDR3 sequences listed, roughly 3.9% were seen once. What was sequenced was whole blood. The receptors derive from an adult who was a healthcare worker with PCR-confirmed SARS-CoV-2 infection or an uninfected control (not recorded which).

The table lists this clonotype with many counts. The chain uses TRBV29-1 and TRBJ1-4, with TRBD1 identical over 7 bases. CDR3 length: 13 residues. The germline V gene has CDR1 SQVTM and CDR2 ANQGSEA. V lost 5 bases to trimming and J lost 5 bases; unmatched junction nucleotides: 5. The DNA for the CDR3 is TGCAGCGTTATGGGACAGAAGAATGAAAAACTGTTTTTT. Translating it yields CSVMGQKNEKLFF.

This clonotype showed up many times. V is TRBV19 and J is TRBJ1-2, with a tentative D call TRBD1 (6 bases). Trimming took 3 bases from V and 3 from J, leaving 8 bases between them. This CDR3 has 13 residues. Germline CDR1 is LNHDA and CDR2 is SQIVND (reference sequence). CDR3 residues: CASSIKGDYGYTF. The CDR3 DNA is TGTGCCAGTAGTATTAAGGGGGACTATGGCTACACCTTC.

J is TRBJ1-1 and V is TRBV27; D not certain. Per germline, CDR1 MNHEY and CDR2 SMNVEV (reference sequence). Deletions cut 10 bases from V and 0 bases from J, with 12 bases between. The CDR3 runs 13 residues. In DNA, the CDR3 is TGTGCCACTCGCGGTCTTATGAACACTGAAGCTTTCTTT. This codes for CATRGLMNTEAFF.

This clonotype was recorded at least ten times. DNA of the CDR3: TGTGCCAGCAGCCTCGGAGGATCGGGCTACAATGAGCAGTTCTTC. Its protein product is CASSLGGSGYNEQFF. The chain carries TRBV3-1 and TRBJ2-1, with D perhaps matching TRBD2 (5 bases). Trimming cost V 4 bases and J 3 bases, with 13 bases left between them. CDR1 LGHDT and CDR2 YNNKEL come from the germline V gene (reference sequence). CDR3 length: 15 amino acids.

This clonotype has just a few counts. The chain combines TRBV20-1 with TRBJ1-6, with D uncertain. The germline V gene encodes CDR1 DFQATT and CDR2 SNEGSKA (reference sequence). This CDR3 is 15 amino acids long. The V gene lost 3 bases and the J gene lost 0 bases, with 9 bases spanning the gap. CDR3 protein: CSARDPDSYNSPLHF. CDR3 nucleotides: TGCAGTGCTAGGGACCCAGACTCCTATAATTCACCCCTCCACTTT.

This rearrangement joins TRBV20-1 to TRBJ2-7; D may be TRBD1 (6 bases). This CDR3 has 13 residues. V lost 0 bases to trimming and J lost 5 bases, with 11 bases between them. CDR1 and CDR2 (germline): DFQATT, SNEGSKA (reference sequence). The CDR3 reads CSARDRGSNEQYF. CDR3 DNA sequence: TGCAGTGCTAGAGACAGGGGAAGTAACGAGCAGTACTTC.

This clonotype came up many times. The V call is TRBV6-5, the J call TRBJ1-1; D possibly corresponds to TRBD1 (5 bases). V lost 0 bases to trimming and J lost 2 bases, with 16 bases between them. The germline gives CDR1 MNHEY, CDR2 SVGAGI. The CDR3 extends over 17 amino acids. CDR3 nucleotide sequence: TGTGCCAGCAGTTACTCGGATCCGACAGCAAGAAACACTGAAGCTTTCTTT. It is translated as CASSYSDPTARNTEAFF.

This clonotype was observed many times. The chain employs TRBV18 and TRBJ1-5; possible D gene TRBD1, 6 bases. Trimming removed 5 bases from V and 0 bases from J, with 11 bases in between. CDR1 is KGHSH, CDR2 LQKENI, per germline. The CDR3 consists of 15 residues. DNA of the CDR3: TGTGCCAGCTCATCTGGACAGTATAGCAATCAGCCCCAGCATTTT. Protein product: CASSSGQYSNQPQHF.

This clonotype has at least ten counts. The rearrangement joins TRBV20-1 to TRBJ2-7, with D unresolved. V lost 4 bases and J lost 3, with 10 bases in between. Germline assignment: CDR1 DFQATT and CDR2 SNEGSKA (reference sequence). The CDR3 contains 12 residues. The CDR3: CSAKGNCYEQYV. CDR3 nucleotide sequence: TGCAGTGCTAAAGGGAACTGCTACGAGCAGTACGTC.

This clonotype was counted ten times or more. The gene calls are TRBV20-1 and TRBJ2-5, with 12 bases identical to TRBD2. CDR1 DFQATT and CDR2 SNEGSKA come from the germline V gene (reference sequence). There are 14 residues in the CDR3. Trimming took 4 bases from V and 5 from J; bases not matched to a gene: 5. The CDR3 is CSATSGRASETQYF. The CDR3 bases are TGCAGTGCTACTAGCGGGAGGGCCTCGGAGACCCAGTACTTC.

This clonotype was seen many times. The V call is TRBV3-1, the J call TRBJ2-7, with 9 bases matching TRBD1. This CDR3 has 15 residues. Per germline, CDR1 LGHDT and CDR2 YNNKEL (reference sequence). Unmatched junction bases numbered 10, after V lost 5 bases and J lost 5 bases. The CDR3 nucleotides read TGTGCCAGCAGCGACAGGGGGACAGGGACCGACGAGCAGTACTTC. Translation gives CASSDRGTGTDEQYF.

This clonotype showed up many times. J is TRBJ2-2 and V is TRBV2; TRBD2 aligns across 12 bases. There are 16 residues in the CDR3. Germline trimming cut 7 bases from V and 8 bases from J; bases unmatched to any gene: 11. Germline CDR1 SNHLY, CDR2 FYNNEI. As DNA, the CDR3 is TGTGCCAGCACCCCGCAGACTAGCGGGAGTGGTGGGGAGCTGTTTTTT. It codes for CASTPQTSGSGGELFF.

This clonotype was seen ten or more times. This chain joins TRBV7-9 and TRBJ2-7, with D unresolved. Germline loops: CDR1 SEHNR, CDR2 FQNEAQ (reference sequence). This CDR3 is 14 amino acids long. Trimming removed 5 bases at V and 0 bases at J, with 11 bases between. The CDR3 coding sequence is TGTGCCAGCAGCATAAATGACGGCTCCTACGAGCAGTACGTC. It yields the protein CASSINDGSYEQYV.

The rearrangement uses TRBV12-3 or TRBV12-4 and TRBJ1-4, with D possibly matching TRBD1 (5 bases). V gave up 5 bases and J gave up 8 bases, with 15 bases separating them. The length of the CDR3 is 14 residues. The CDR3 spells CASSLGRGGEKLFF. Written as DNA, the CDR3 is TGTGCCAGCAGTCTGGGAAGGGGTGGAGAAAAACTGTTTTTT.

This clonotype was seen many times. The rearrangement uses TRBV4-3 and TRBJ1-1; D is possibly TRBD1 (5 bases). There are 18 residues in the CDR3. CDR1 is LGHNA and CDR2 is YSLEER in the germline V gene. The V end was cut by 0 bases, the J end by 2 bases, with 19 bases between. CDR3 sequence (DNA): TGCGCCAGCAGCCAAGAGATGGGGGAGAATTTCGTTAACACTGAAGCTTTCTTT. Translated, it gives CASSQEMGENFVNTEAFF.

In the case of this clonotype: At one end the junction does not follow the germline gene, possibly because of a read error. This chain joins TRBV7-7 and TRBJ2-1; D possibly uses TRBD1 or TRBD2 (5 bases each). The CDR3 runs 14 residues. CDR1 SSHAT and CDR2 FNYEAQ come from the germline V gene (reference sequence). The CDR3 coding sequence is TGTGCTAGCAGCTTAGGGGACGTCTACAATGAGCAGTTCTTC. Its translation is CASSLGDVYNEQFF.

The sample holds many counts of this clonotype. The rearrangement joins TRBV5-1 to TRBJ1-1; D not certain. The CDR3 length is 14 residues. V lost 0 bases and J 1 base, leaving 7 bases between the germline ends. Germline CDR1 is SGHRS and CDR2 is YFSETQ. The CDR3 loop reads CASSLVDSNTEAFF. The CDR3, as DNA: TGCGCCAGCAGCTTGGTGGATTCGAACACTGAAGCTTTCTTT.

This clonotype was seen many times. The CDR3: CASSFQTSSGANVLTF. In DNA, the CDR3 is TGTGCCAGCAGTTTCCAAACTAGCTCTGGGGCCAACGTCCTGACTTTC. This rearrangement joins TRBV6-6 to TRBJ2-6, with D perhaps matching TRBD2 (5 bases). CDR3 length: 16 residues. Germline CDR1 is MNHNY and CDR2 is SVGAGI (reference sequence). Trimming shortened V by 4 bases and J by 0 bases, and 10 bases separated the two germline ends.

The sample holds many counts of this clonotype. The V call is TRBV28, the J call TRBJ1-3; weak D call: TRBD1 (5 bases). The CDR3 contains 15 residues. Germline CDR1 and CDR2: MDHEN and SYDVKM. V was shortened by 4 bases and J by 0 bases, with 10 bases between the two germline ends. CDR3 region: CASSSTAISGNTIYF. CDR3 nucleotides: TGTGCCAGCAGTTCGACAGCAATCTCTGGAAACACCATATATTTT.

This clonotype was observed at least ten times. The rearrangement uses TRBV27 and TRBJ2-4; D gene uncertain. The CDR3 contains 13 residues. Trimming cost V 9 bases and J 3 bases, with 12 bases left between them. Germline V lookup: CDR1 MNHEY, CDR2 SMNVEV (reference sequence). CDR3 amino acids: CASKGTDKNIQYF. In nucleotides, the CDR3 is TGTGCCAGTAAAGGAACGGACAAAAACATTCAGTACTTC.

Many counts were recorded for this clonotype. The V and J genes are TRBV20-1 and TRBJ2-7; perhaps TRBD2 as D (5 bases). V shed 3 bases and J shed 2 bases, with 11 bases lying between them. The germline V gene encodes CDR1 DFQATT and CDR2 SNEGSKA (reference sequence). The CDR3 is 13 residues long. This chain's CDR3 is CSASSVKTYEQYF. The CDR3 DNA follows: TGCAGTGCTAGTAGCGTAAAGACCTACGAGCAGTACTTC.

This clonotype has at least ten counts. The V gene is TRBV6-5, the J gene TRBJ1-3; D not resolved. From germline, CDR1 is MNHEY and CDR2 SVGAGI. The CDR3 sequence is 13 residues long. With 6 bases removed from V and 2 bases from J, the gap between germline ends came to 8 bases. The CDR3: CASSPKTGNTIYF. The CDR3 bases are TGTGCCAGCAGCCCCAAAACTGGAAACACCATATATTTT.

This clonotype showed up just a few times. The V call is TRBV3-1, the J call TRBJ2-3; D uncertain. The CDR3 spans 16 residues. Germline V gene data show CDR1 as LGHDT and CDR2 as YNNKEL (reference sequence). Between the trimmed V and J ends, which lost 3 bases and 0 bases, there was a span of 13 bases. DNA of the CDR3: TGTGCCAGCAGCCACGGGCAGCTGTATAGCACAGATACGCAGTATTTT. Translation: CASSHGQLYSTDTQYF.

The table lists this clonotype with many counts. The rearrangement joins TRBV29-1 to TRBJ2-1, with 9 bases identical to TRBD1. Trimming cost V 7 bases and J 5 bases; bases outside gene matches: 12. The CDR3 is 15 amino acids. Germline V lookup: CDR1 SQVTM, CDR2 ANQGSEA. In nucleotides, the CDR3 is TGCAGCGCTGGTCCCGGACAGGGGAAAGACAATGAGCAGTTCTTC. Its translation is CSAGPGQGKDNEQFF.

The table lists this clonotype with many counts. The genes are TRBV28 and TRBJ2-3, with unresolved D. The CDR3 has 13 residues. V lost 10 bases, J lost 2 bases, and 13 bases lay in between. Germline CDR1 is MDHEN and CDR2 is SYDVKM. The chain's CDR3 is CATTPGDTDTQYF. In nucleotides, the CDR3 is TGTGCCACCACCCCTGGGGACACAGATACGCAGTATTTT. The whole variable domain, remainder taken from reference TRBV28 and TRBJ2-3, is DVKVTQSSRYLVKRTGEKVFLECVQDMDHENMFWYRQDPGLGLRLIYFSYDVKMKEKGDIPEGYSVSREKKERFSLILESASTNQTSMYLCATTPGDTDTQYFGPGTRLTVL.

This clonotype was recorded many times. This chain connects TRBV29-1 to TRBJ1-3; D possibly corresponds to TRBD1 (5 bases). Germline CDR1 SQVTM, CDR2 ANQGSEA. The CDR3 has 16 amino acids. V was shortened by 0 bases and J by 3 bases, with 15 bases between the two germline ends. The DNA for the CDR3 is TGCAGCGTTGAAGACCGCAGCGGGGCGGATGGAAACACCATATATTTT. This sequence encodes CSVEDRSGADGNTIYF.

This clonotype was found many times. For the CDR3, the DNA is TGTGCCAGCAGCCCCGGACTCATGCAAGGGAATGAGCAGTTCTTC. Its protein product is CASSPGLMQGNEQFF. The chain couples TRBV3-1 to TRBJ2-1; D perhaps matches TRBD2 (5 bases). Germline CDR1 and CDR2: LGHDT and YNNKEL (reference sequence). The CDR3 loop spans 15 amino acids. With 4 bases removed from V and 7 bases from J, the gap between germline ends came to 17 bases.

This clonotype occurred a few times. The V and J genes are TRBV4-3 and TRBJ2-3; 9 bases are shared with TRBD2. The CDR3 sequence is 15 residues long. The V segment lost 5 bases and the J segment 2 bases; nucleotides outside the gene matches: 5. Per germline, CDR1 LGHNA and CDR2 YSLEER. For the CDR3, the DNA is TGCGCCAGCAGCTGGGCGGGAGGGCTCACAGATACGCAGTATTTT. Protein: CASSWAGGLTDTQYF.

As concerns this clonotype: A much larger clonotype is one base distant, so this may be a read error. The DNA of the CDR3 is TGTACCAGCAGTCGGGGAGAGACCCAGTACTTC. Translating gives CTSSRGETQYF. The chain carries TRBV27 and TRBJ2-5; a possible D gene is TRBD2 (5 bases). The CDR3 is made up of 11 amino acids. CDR1 and CDR2 (germline): MNHEY, SMNVEV (reference sequence).

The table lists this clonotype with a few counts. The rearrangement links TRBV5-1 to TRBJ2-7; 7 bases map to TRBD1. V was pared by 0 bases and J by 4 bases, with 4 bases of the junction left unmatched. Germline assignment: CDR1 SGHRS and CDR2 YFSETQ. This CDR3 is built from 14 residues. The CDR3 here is CASSLAGTVYEQYF. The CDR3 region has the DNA TGCGCCAGCAGCTTGGCCGGGACAGTATACGAGCAGTACTTC.